Included here is one TCR beta chain sequence, with context. The data originate from a study of T-cell reconstitution after alpha-beta-depleted transplantation in children. Using unique molecular identifiers, the investigators prepared the TCRbeta library. TCRdb re-called the PCR reads with MiXCR, one entry per CDR3 protein. This table has 350,000 to 450,000 distinct CDR3 sequences, about an eighth appearing once. Sample: PBMCs, taken from the stem cell graft. This receptor was taken from a human donor who donated a stem cell graft to a child with Fanconi anemia.

CDR3 DNA sequence: TGTGCCAGTCTCGGGACCGCCTACAATGAGCAGTTCTTC. As protein: CASLGTAYNEQFF. V and J are TRBV19 and TRBJ2-1, with D perhaps matching TRBD1 or TRBD2 (5 bases each). V shed 8 bases and J shed 2 bases, with 10 bases lying between them. The CDR3 length is 13 residues. The V gene's germline CDR1 is LNHDA and CDR2 SQIVND (reference sequence).